A selection of T cell receptor beta chains follows, all from one sample in a study of OX40 agonist ivuxolimab in advanced cancers. The method was immunoSEQ multiplex PCR; TCRdb's version includes in-frame clones alone and lacks a portion of them. The repertoire consists of 95,000 to 150,000 clones, with approximately 92% occurring once and the leading ten covering over 0.15%. Source: CD4+ or CD8+ T cells sorted from blood, taken in a trial of the OX40 agonist ivuxolimab. Receptor source: an adult with an advanced solid tumor such as melanoma, head and neck, liver or kidney cancer. The CDR3 runs from the conserved cysteine through the conserved F or W. The D gene is left open where the match is weak. Part of the rows lack a size; the others show once, few, many or a class for expanded clones.

size: -; V: TRBV6-5; J: TRBJ1-1; D: TRBD1; DNA: TGTGCCAGCAGTTACAACAGGGGGAACACTGAAGCTTTCTTT; CDR3: CASSYNRGNTEAFF
size: -; V: TRBV28; J: TRBJ1-1; D: -; DNA: TGTGCCAGCAGTCTGACAGGGAACACTGAAGCTTTCTTT; CDR3: CASSLTGNTEAFF
size: -; V: TRBV5-1; J: TRBJ1-4; D: TRBD1; DNA: TGCGCCAGCACCTCCAGGAGACAGGGGCGGGATGAAAAACTGTTTTTT; CDR3: CASTSRRQGRDEKLFF
size: -; V: TRBV6-1; J: TRBJ2-3; D: -; DNA: TGTGCCAGCAGTATCCGTGATACGCAGTATTTT; CDR3: CASSIRDTQYF
size: -; V: TRBV29-1; J: TRBJ2-1; D: TRBD2; DNA: TGCAGCGTCCGGACTAGCGGGGGCCATGAGCAGTTCTTC; CDR3: CSVRTSGGHEQFF
size: -; V: TRBV5-1; J: TRBJ2-1; D: -; DNA: TGCGCCAGCAGCTCAGGGGTATATGAGCAGTTCTTC; CDR3: CASSSGVYEQFF
size: -; V: TRBV5-4; J: TRBJ1-1; D: -; DNA: TGTGCCAGCAGCTTGTGGGAAAACACTGAAGCTTTCTTT; CDR3: CASSLWENTEAFF
size: -; V: TRBV7-8; J: TRBJ2-7; D: -; DNA: TGTGCCAGCAGCCAAGGGAATTTCCTAGGCGAGCAGTACTTC; CDR3: CASSQGNFLGEQYF
size: -; V: TRBV6-5; J: TRBJ1-1; D: -; DNA: TGTGCCAGCAGATTGGACAGGAACACTGAAGCTTTCTTT; CDR3: CASRLDRNTEAFF
size: -; V: TRBV2; J: TRBJ2-7; D: -; DNA: TGTGCCAGCAGTTCAAGGGGTCCCCCCTACGAGCAGTACTTC; CDR3: CASSSRGPPYEQYF
size: -; V: TRBV5-8; J: TRBJ2-6; D: TRBD1; DNA: TGTGCCAGCAGCTATAACACAGGGGTGGGGGCCAACGTCCTGACTTTC; CDR3: CASSYNTGVGANVLTF
size: -; V: TRBV5-4; J: TRBJ2-5; D: TRBD2; DNA: TGTGCCAGCATGCTAGCGGGGGTGGAGACCCAGTACTTC; CDR3: CASMLAGVETQYF
size: -; V: TRBV6-6; J: TRBJ1-2; D: -; DNA: TGTGCCAGCACCGAGCAGGGAGGGAACCTAGGTGGCTACACCTTC; CDR3: CASTEQGGNLGGYTF
size: -; V: TRBV6-5; J: TRBJ2-7; D: TRBD2; DNA: TGTGCCAGCGGGGGAAAGGGAGGGAACTACGAGCAGTACTTC; CDR3: CASGGKGGNYEQYF
size: -; V: TRBV28; J: TRBJ1-4; D: -; DNA: TGTGCCAGCAGTTTTTTGGGGGTTGCTTTTTTT; CDR3: CASSFLGVAFF
size: -; V: TRBV19; J: TRBJ1-2; D: -; DNA: TGTGCCAGTAGGGAGGCCCGGGCTGGCTACACCTTC; CDR3: CASREARAGYTF
size: -; V: TRBV19; J: TRBJ2-2; D: -; DNA: TGTGCCAGTACCTCCGGACAAGTGAACACCGGGGAGCTGTTTTTT; CDR3: CASTSGQVNTGELFF
size: -; V: TRBV6-5; J: TRBJ2-5; D: -; DNA: TGTGCCAGCAGTATTCGGCGGGTCAAAGAGACCCAGTACTTC; CDR3: CASSIRRVKETQYF
size: -; V: TRBV18; J: TRBJ1-3; D: -; DNA: TGTGCCAGCTCACCACAGGGAGCTGGAAACACCATATATTTT; CDR3: CASSPQGAGNTIYF
size: -; V: TRBV18; J: TRBJ2-2; D: -; DNA: TGTGCCAGCTCACCACCCAGGGGAGGCACCGGGGAGCTGTTTTTT; CDR3: CASSPPRGGTGELFF
size: -; V: TRBV5-1; J: TRBJ1-1; D: -; DNA: TGCGCCAGCAGCCCGGCAGGGGTAAACACTGAAGCTTTCTTT; CDR3: CASSPAGVNTEAFF
size: once; V: TRBV6-1; J: TRBJ2-7; D: TRBD1; DNA: TGTGCCAGCAGCCGCGCCGGGACAGGAGCCTACGAGCAGTACTTC; CDR3: CASSRAGTGAYEQYF
size: -; V: TRBV28; J: TRBJ1-2; D: TRBD1; DNA: TGTGCCAGCAGTAGGGACAGGCTCGATGGCTACACCTTC; CDR3: CASSRDRLDGYTF
size: once; V: TRBV15; J: TRBJ2-3; D: TRBD1; DNA: TGTGCCACCAGCCGCTATGACAGGGGGCTTACAGATACGCAGTATTTT; CDR3: CATSRYDRGLTDTQYF
size: -; V: TRBV5-4; J: TRBJ1-6; D: -; DNA: TGTGCCAGCACCACTCCGGGGGGAAATTCACCCCTCCACTTT; CDR3: CASTTPGGNSPLHF
size: -; V: TRBV6-5; J: TRBJ1-2; D: -; DNA: TGTGCCAGCAGTCTCAGGGAGGGCGGTGGCTACACCTTC; CDR3: CASSLREGGGYTF
size: -; V: TRBV7-8; J: TRBJ2-7; D: TRBD2; DNA: TGTGCCAGCAGCGCCCGTGGGACTAGCGGGAGGGCCTACGAGCAGTACTTC; CDR3: CASSARGTSGRAYEQYF
size: -; V: TRBV11-2; J: TRBJ2-4; D: TRBD1; DNA: TGTGCCAGCAGCTTAGATAATCACAGGGGATTGTTATTAGCCAAAAACATTCAGTACTTC; CDR3: CASSLDNHRGLLLAKNIQYF